This T cell receptor (beta chain) was found in a study of human T cells and chemical hapten exposure. Time point meaning: patch test 2, 6 weeks after DPC sensitization. Treatment noted: therapeutic diphenylcyclopropenone sensitization with weekly scalp DPC. Donors were 18 to 70-year-old alopecia patients suitable for DPC. One entry per CDR3 protein, called by TCRdb with MiXCR from the RACE reads. The repertoire consists of about 42,000 distinct CDR3 sequences, with around 8.9% occurring once and the leading ten covering 15%. Sequences were derived from whole blood, sampled in connection with sensitization to the hapten diphenylcyclopropenone (DPC). The receptor comes from a woman between 40 and 50 years old with alopecia areata. Some clones in this sample may be carry-over from other donors' samples.

CDR3 loop: CASSRTQGSNQPQHF. As DNA, the CDR3 is TGTGCCAGCAGCCGAACTCAGGGGAGCAATCAGCCCCAGCATTTT. The rearrangement links TRBV12-3 or TRBV12-4 to TRBJ1-5; D perhaps matches TRBD1 (6 bases). The CDR3 has 15 residues. V gave up 6 bases and J gave up 1 base, with 13 bases separating them.